These T cell receptor beta chains were read from a single sample in a study of OX40 agonist ivuxolimab in advanced cancers. The data were produced by immunoSEQ multiplex PCR, yet TCRdb's version contains in-frame clones alone and is incomplete. This table has roughly 36,000 clones, 70% to 85% appearing once. Material: CD4+ or CD8+ T cells sorted from blood, obtained in a trial of the OX40 agonist ivuxolimab. These receptors were obtained from an adult with an advanced solid tumor such as melanoma, head and neck, liver or kidney cancer. Both conserved end residues are trimmed from each CDR3.

v_call,j_call,cdr3_length,cdr3_aa
TRBV5-4,TRBJ2-7,11,ASSTTGMWEQY
TRBV2,TRBJ1-6,12,ASNRGNGNSPLH
TRBV19,TRBJ2-3,16,ASSTPVASGGQWNTQY
TRBV18,TRBJ1-2,10,ASSADRDGYT
TRBV15,TRBJ2-7,13,ATSRPPRQSYEQY
TRBV5-6,TRBJ2-5,12,ASSLQALEETQY
TRBV7-9,TRBJ2-6,15,ASSRTGALSGANVLT
TRBV4-1,TRBJ2-1,14,ASSQTSGVNYNEQF
TRBV18,TRBJ1-3,13,ASSPPVYSGNTIY
TRBV28,TRBJ2-7,11,ASRDVGFYEQY
TRBV7-9,.,13,ASSLQGLYSYEQY
TRBV19,TRBJ1-2,12,ASSDRDSNYGYT
TRBV5-1,TRBJ1-2,13,ASSWGQGESYGYT
TRBV5-1,TRBJ1-5,11,ASRAGDNQPQH
TRBV6-5,TRBJ2-2,12,ASQEQFDTGELF
TRBV7-2,TRBJ2-4,15,ASSSLAGGPERHIQY
TRBV28,TRBJ2-1,14,ASSSLGTSGYNEQF
TRBV30,TRBJ2-6,13,AWSVTGAGANVLT
TRBV27,TRBJ2-7,13,ASSARQGYSYEQY
TRBV28,TRBJ1-1,16,ASSPMTGISGGNTEAF
TRBV28,TRBJ2-7,13,ASSSPGQGKREQY
TRBV4-1,TRBJ2-7,13,ASSQDIGSSYEQY
TRBV9,TRBJ2-3,15,ASSTWTGRTSTDTQY
TRBV6-1,TRBJ1-1,12,ASSRREQIDEAF
TRBV27,TRBJ1-1,11,ASSFTLNTEAF